Presented here are 13 T cell receptor beta chains from one specimen sequenced in a study of shared clonotypes between healthy human individuals. Generated by immunoSEQ multiplex PCR, the TCRdb table keeps only in-frame clones and is missing some. The table includes a few hundred thousand clones, approximately 65% detected once. The material sequenced was memory CD4+ T cells sorted from blood. Sample subset: CD45RA-negative fraction. The receptors were gathered from a man aged 25-40 years in good health.

The chain has TRBV11-3 and TRBJ2-1; D possibly corresponds to TRBD1 (5 bases). CDR1 and CDR2 (germline): SGHNT, YENEEA. Trimming stripped 0 bases from V and 4 bases from J, with 10 bases between. The CDR3 is 15 amino acids. In DNA form, the CDR3 reads TGTGCCAGCAGCTTAGATGCACAGGATTACAATGAGCAGTTCTTC. Protein sequence: CASSLDAQDYNEQFF. The variable domain in full, completed from reference TRBV11-3 and TRBJ2-1, reads EAGVVQSPRYKIIEKKQPVAFWCNPISGHNTLYWYLQNLGQGPELLIRYENEEAVDDSQLPKDRFSAERLKGVDSTLKIQPAELGDSAVYLCASSLDAQDYNEQFFGPGTRLTVL.

The chain couples TRBV27 to TRBJ2-6; tentative D call: TRBD1 (6 bases). The CDR3 sequence is 19 residues long. Germline assignment: CDR1 MNHEY and CDR2 SMNVEV (reference sequence). V was shortened by 7 bases and J by 0 bases, with 22 bases between the two germline ends. The CDR3, as DNA: TGTGCCAGCAAGGGTGGGCGACAGGCTGGGAACTCTGGGGCCAACGTCCTGACTTTC. It encodes CASKGGRQAGNSGANVLTF.

This chain links TRBV15 with TRBJ2-7, with TRBD2 matching over 9 bases. The germline V gene has CDR1 LNHNV and CDR2 YYDKDF (reference sequence). The CDR3 length is 14 residues. Losses at the gene ends were 0 bases for V and 7 bases for J; bases not matched to a gene: 4. Here the CDR3 DNA reads TGTGCCACCAGCAGAGATTTAGCGGGAGCTGAGCAGTACTTC. Translation gives CATSRDLAGAEQYF.

The chain uses TRBV10-3 and TRBJ2-1; no definite D call. Deletions cut 7 bases from V and 8 bases from J, with 12 bases between. From germline, CDR1 is ENHRY and CDR2 SYGVKD. This CDR3 spans 12 amino acids. DNA for the CDR3: TGTGCCATCAATTCCAAGGGCCATGAGCAGTTCTTC. Translated: CAINSKGHEQFF.

This clone appeared once. This chain joins TRBV7-3 and TRBJ1-1; D is undetermined. With 0 bases removed from V and 4 bases from J, the gap between germline ends came to 6 bases. CDR3 size: 13 residues. The germline gives CDR1 SGHTA, CDR2 FQGTGA. This CDR3 reads CASSLTLGTEAFF. DNA of the CDR3: TGTGCCAGCAGCTTAACTTTGGGCACTGAAGCTTTCTTT.

This clone was picked up a small number of times. The chain links TRBV5-1 to TRBJ2-7; tentatively, D is TRBD1 or TRBD2 (7 bases each). From germline, CDR1 is SGHRS and CDR2 YFSETQ. This CDR3 comprises 14 residues. Trimming shortened V by 1 base and J by 5 bases, and 13 bases separated the two germline ends. CDR3 loop: CASSLNPGGDEQYF. DNA for the CDR3: TGCGCCAGCAGCTTGAATCCAGGGGGGGACGAGCAGTACTTC.

This clone showed up just a few times. The chain employs TRBV6-5 and TRBJ2-3; D is unresolved. This CDR3 is built from 15 residues. Per germline, CDR1 MNHEY and CDR2 SVGAGI. Trimming stripped 0 bases from V and 3 bases from J, with 10 bases between. The CDR3 is CASSYSGYWTDTQYF. The CDR3 DNA is TGTGCCAGCAGTTACTCGGGGTACTGGACAGATACGCAGTATTTT.

The chain has TRBV27 and TRBJ1-2; 7 bases agree with TRBD1. CDR1 MNHEY and CDR2 SMNVEV come from the germline V gene (reference sequence). V lost 7 bases, J lost 4 bases, and 15 bases stayed unmatched. The length of the CDR3 is 16 residues. CDR3 region: CASNPSKDRSLYGYTF. The CDR3 DNA reads as TGTGCCAGCAACCCGTCGAAGGACAGGAGCCTCTATGGCTACACCTTC.

This sequence joins TRBV13 and TRBJ2-7; 8 bases agree with TRBD2. The CDR3 totals 14 residues. Germline trimming cut 1 base from V and 6 bases from J; bases unmatched to any gene: 5. From germline, CDR1 is PRHDT and CDR2 FYEKMQ (reference sequence). CDR3 coding DNA: TGTGCCAGCAGCTTAGCGGGAGGGCCCCTCGAGCAGTACTTC. It codes for CASSLAGGPLEQYF.

V gene TRBV27 combines with J gene TRBJ1-1, with a weak D call TRBD1 (5 bases). CDR1 and CDR2 from the germline V gene are MNHEY and SMNVEV (reference sequence). Trimming shortened V by 8 bases and J by 1 base, and 17 bases separated the two germline ends. The CDR3 length is 15 residues. The CDR3 nucleotides are TGTGCCAGCGAGACCGACCAGGGAGCGAACACTGAAGCTTTCTTT. Residues: CASETDQGANTEAFF.

This clone was counted only a few times. The chain is built from TRBV28 and TRBJ2-1; TRBD2 aligns across 8 bases. The V segment lost 6 bases and the J segment 10 bases; nucleotides outside the gene matches: 11. Looked up from germline, CDR1 is MDHEN and CDR2 is SYDVKM. This CDR3 spans 14 amino acids. The CDR3 is CASSPHGLATEQFF. The CDR3 DNA sequence: TGTGCCAGCAGCCCACATGGACTAGCAACGGAGCAGTTCTTC.

The V call is TRBV7-8, the J call TRBJ1-2; D might be TRBD1 (5 bases). CDR3 length equals 14 residues. CDR1 and CDR2 (germline): SGHVS, FQNEAQ. Trimming took 1 base from V and 6 from J, leaving 12 bases between them. The CDR3: CASSLGHGTDGYTF. Written as DNA, the CDR3 is TGTGCCAGCAGCTTAGGCCACGGGACGGATGGCTACACCTTC.

V usage is TRBV25-1 and J usage is TRBJ2-5; tentatively, D is TRBD2 (6 bases). Per the germline V gene, CDR1 is MGHDK and CDR2 is SYGVNS. The CDR3 extends over 13 amino acids. The V end was cut by 4 bases, the J end by 3 bases, with 9 bases between. The CDR3 DNA reads TGTGCCAGCAGTGGGAGGGCTGAAGAGACCCAGTACTTC. This sequence encodes CASSGRAEETQYF.